This is a list of T cell receptor beta chains from one sample in a study of T cells expressing NK-cell markers. No DNA is given; TCRdb re-called the 5' RACE reads and lists each CDR3 protein once. There are about 460,000 distinct CDR3 sequences in the sample, with more than 1.4% held by the top ten. The specimen sequenced was blood T cells: a sorted CD56 or NKG2C T cell subset, CD4+ or CD8+ T cells, or bulk PBMC T cells (not recorded which). All receptors derive from a woman between 50 and 59 years old in good health. Both conserved end residues are part of each CDR3. Each record gives: J gene, V gene, CDR3 protein.

TRBJ2-1 | TRBV14 | CASSPKMTFYNEQFF
TRBJ2-4 | TRBV20-1 | CSADAATLAKNIQYF
TRBJ2-4 | TRBV20-1 | CSAQPTRTGNIQYF
TRBJ2-1 | TRBV5-1 | CASSSRQGVGNEQFF
TRBJ2-6 | TRBV21-1 | CASSNWWRKGLAMSGANVLTF
TRBJ2-1 | TRBV7-9 | CASGTSALANSYNEQFF
TRBJ2-1 | TRBV5-1 | CASSPGLLRYNEQFF
TRBJ1-2 | TRBV20-1 | CSAGRMTGDYGYTF
TRBJ2-7 | TRBV5-1 | CASSSVGQASYEQYF
TRBJ2-1 | TRBV12-3/TRBV12-4 | CASSLMGALFF
TRBJ1-1 | TRBV3-1 | CASSQDFGGNTEAFF
TRBJ2-2 | TRBV7-2 | CASTLGTGGNTGELFF
TRBJ2-7 | TRBV5-6 | CASSWGGRGQTYEQYF
TRBJ2-1 | TRBV6-1 | CASSPTTQSYNEQFF
TRBJ2-1 | TRBV29-1 | CSVQEGYNEQFF
TRBJ2-2 | TRBV12-3/TRBV12-4 | CASSEGTGPAGELFF
TRBJ1-2 | TRBV24-1 | CATRPGARYGYTF
TRBJ2-1 | TRBV5-5 | CASESRGIYNEQFF
TRBJ2-3 | TRBV7-2 | CASSPSGNTQYF
TRBJ2-5 | TRBV5-1 | CASRPNPRWETQYF